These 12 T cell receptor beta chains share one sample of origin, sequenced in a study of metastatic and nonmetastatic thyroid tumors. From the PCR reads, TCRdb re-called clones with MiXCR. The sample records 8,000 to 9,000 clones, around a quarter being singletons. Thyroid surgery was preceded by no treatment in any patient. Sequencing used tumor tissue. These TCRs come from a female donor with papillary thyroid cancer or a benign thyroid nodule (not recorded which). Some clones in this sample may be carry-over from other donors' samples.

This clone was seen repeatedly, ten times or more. The CDR3 sequence: CASSEAGAENTEAFF. The CDR3 bases are TGTGCCAGCAGTGAGGCGGGGGCAGAGAACACTGAAGCTTTCTTT. The chain uses TRBV25-1 and TRBJ1-1; TRBD1 might be the D (6 bases). Trimming stripped 3 bases from V and 1 base from J, with 12 bases between. The CDR3 is made up of 15 amino acids. Germline CDR1 is MGHDK and CDR2 is SYGVNS.

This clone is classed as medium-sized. DNA of the CDR3: TGTGCCAGCAGTGCCCTCGGACAGGGGAACAATCAGCCCCAGCATTTT. Protein: CASSALGQGNNQPQHF. This chain joins TRBV6-1 and TRBJ1-5; TRBD1 matches at 9 bases. The CDR3 runs 16 residues. The trim removed 4 bases at V and 3 bases at J, leaving 7 bases unmatched. Germline CDR1 and CDR2: MNHNS and SASEGT.

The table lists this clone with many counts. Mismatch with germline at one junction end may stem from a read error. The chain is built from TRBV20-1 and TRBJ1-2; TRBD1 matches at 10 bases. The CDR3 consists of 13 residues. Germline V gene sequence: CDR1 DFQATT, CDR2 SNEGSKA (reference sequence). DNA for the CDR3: TGCAGTGCAAGAGACAGGGGGCGGAATGGCTACACCTTC. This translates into CSARDRGRNGYTF.

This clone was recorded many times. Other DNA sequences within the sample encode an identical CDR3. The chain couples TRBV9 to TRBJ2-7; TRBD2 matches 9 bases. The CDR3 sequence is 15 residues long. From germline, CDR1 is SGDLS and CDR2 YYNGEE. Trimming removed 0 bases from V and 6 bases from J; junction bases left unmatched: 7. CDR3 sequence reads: CASSVEAGGPFEQYF. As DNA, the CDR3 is TGTGCCAGCAGCGTAGAGGCGGGAGGGCCGTTCGAGCAGTACTTC. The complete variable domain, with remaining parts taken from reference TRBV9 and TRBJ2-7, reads DSGVTQTPKHLITATGQRVTLRCSPRSGDLSVYWYQQSLDQGLQFLIQYYNGEERAKGNILERFSAQQFPDLHSELNLSSLELGDSALYFCASSVEAGGPFEQYFGPGTRLTVT.

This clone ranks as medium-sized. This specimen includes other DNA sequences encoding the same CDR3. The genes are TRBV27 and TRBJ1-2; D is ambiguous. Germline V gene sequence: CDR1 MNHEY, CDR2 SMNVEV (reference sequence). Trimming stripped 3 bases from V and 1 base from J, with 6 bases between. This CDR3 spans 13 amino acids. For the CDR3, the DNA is TGTGCCAGCAGTTTTGAGGGTAACTATGGCTACACCTTC. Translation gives CASSFEGNYGYTF.

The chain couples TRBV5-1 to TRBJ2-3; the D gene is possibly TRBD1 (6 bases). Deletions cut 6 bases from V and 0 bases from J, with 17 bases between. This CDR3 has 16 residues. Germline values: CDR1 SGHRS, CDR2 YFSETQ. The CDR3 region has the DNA TGCGCCAGCATCTTTTCCGGGACACCCAGCACAGATACGCAGTATTTT. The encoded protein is CASIFSGTPSTDTQYF.

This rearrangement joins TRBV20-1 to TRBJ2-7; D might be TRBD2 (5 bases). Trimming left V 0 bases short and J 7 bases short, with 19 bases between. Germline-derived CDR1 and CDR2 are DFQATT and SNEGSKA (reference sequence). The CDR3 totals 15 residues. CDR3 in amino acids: CSARDPEGLGSEQYF. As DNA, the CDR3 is TGCAGTGCTAGAGACCCCGAGGGTCTGGGGAGTGAGCAGTACTTC.

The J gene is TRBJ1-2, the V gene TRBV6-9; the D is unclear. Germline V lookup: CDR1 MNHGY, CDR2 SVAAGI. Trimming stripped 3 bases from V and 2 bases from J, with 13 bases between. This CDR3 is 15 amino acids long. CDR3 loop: CASSYIAIRNYGYTF. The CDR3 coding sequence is TGTGCCAGCAGTTACATCGCCATACGAAACTATGGCTACACCTTC.

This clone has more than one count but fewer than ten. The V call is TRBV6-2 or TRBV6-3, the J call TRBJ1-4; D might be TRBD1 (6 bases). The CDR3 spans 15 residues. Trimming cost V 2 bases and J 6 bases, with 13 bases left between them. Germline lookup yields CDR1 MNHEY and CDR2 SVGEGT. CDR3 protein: CASSYGVKGDEKLFF. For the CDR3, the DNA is TGTGCCAGCAGTTACGGGGTCAAGGGGGATGAAAAACTGTTTTTT.

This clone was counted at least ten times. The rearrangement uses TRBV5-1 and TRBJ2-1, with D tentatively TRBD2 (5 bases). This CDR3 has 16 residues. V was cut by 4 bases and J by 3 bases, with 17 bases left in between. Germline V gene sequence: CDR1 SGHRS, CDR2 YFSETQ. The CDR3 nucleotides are TGCGCCAGCAGCCTCAACTTTCTAGCAATCTACAATGAGCAGTTCTTC. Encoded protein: CASSLNFLAIYNEQFF.

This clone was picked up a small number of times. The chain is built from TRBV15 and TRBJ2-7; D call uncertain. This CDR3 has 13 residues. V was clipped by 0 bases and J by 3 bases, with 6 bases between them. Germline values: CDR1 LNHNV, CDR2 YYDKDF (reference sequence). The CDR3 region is CATSREQFYEQYF. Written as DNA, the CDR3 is TGTGCCACCAGCAGAGAACAGTTCTACGAGCAGTACTTC.

The CDR3 nucleotides read TGTGCCAGCAGTTTCGGGACCGCCGAGCAGTACTTC. It encodes CASSFGTAEQYF. V and J are TRBV6-9 and TRBJ2-7; tentatively, D is TRBD1 or TRBD2 (5 bases each). The CDR3 sequence is 12 residues long. The V end was cut by 4 bases, the J end by 6 bases, with 10 bases between. Germline V gene data show CDR1 as MNHGY and CDR2 as SVAAGI.